A selection of T cell receptor beta chains follows, all from one sample in a study of T cell responses to AZD1222 COVID-19 vaccine. The repertoire was sequenced with immunoSEQ multiplex PCR; TCRdb's copy has only in-frame clones and lacks some. The sample has 120,000 to 150,000 clones, around 93% seen once. Sample: peripheral blood, taken on day 0 of AZD1222 vaccination. These receptors were collected from an adult in good health. Both conserved end residues are part of each CDR3. A D gene is named only where the DNA matches it firmly. Where a row states a size, it is once, few, many or the class of an expanded clone; other rows omit it.

CDR3nt: TGCGCCAGCAGCTTGTTTAGTTCTTGGGGAAGGACTGAAGCTTTCTTT
CDR3aa: CASSLFSSWGRTEAFF
j_gene: TRBJ1-1
d_gene: NA
v_gene: TRBV5-1
abundance: NA

CDR3nt: TGTGCCAGCGGGAACACCGGGGAGCTGTTTTTT
CDR3aa: CASGNTGELFF
j_gene: TRBJ2-2
d_gene: NA
v_gene: TRBV9
abundance: NA

CDR3nt: TGTGCCAGTAGTTGGGCTACGGCGACCTACGAGCAGTACTTC
CDR3aa: CASSWATATYEQYF
j_gene: TRBJ2-7
d_gene: NA
v_gene: TRBV19
abundance: NA

CDR3nt: TGTGCCAGCAGTGAAGCCGTAGGAGACACCTATGGCTACACCTTC
CDR3aa: CASSEAVGDTYGYTF
j_gene: TRBJ1-2
d_gene: NA
v_gene: TRBV6-1
abundance: once

CDR3nt: TGTGCCAGCAGCGCTAATCAGGGGAGCGAGCAGTACTTC
CDR3aa: CASSANQGSEQYF
j_gene: TRBJ2-7
d_gene: NA
v_gene: TRBV7-8
abundance: NA

CDR3nt: TGCGCCAGCAGCCCCTACGCGGGGGGCCTAGGGTCACCCCTCCACTTT
CDR3aa: CASSPYAGGLGSPLHF
j_gene: TRBJ1-6
d_gene: NA
v_gene: TRBV4-1
abundance: NA

CDR3nt: TGCGCCAGCAGCCAACCAGGGACAGCAAACTCTTACGAGCAGTACTTC
CDR3aa: CASSQPGTANSYEQYF
j_gene: TRBJ2-7
d_gene: TRBD1
v_gene: TRBV4-1
abundance: NA

CDR3nt: TGTGCCAGCAGCTTCCGGGGGGGCTTCTTCTTACCTGGAAACACCATATATTTT
CDR3aa: CASSFRGGFFLPGNTIYF
j_gene: TRBJ1-3
d_gene: NA
v_gene: TRBV21-1
abundance: NA

CDR3nt: TGTGCCAGCAGCCCCCCTAGCGGGAGGGATAGTGAGCAGTTCTTC
CDR3aa: CASSPPSGRDSEQFF
j_gene: TRBJ2-1
d_gene: TRBD2
v_gene: TRBV3-1/TRBV3-2
abundance: NA

CDR3nt: TGTGCCAGCAGTTTTGGGGCAGGGGGAACGCGGAACACTGAAGCTTTCTTT
CDR3aa: CASSFGAGGTRNTEAFF
j_gene: TRBJ1-1
d_gene: TRBD1
v_gene: TRBV28
abundance: NA

CDR3nt: TGCGCCAGCAGCCAAGGTCAGGCGATGGGCAGGGCCAAAAACATTCAGTACTTC
CDR3aa: CASSQGQAMGRAKNIQYF
j_gene: TRBJ2-4
d_gene: NA
v_gene: TRBV4-1
abundance: NA

CDR3nt: TGTGCCAGCAGTTTTACCGGGCGTTTTGGCGGGGAGCTGTTTTTT
CDR3aa: CASSFTGRFGGELFF
j_gene: TRBJ2-2
d_gene: NA
v_gene: TRBV27
abundance: few

CDR3nt: TGTGCCAGCAGCCAAGGTCGGACGAGCAATCAGCCCCAGCATTTT
CDR3aa: CASSQGRTSNQPQHF
j_gene: TRBJ1-5
d_gene: NA
v_gene: TRBV7-8
abundance: NA

CDR3nt: TGTGCCAGCAGTTCTTACCCCGGAGGGCCGGAGACCCAGTACTTC
CDR3aa: CASSSYPGGPETQYF
j_gene: TRBJ2-5
d_gene: NA
v_gene: TRBV27
abundance: NA

CDR3nt: TGCAGTGCCCCTGGCAATGGCTACACCTTC
CDR3aa: CSAPGNGYTF
j_gene: TRBJ1-2
d_gene: NA
v_gene: TRBV20-1
abundance: NA

CDR3nt: TGTGCCAGTAGTACTCCCTCCTATAATTCACCCCTCCACTTT
CDR3aa: CASSTPSYNSPLHF
j_gene: TRBJ1-6
d_gene: NA
v_gene: TRBV19
abundance: NA

CDR3nt: TGTGCCAGCAGCTTTCATGGGGCCACCGGGGAGCTGTTTTTT
CDR3aa: CASSFHGATGELFF
j_gene: TRBJ2-2
d_gene: NA
v_gene: TRBV7-3
abundance: once

CDR3nt: TGTGCCAGCAGCGTAGGAGGGCAGAGCTCCTACAATGAGCAGTTCTTC
CDR3aa: CASSVGGQSSYNEQFF
j_gene: TRBJ2-1
d_gene: NA
v_gene: TRBV9
abundance: NA

CDR3nt: TGTGCCAGCAGTTTCCGGGACACCCTGCTAGCCAAAAACATTCAGTACTTC
CDR3aa: CASSFRDTLLAKNIQYF
j_gene: TRBJ2-4
d_gene: NA
v_gene: TRBV28
abundance: NA

CDR3nt: TGTGCCAGCAGCTTAGTGCGGGGCGCAACTAATGAAAAACTGTTTTTT
CDR3aa: CASSLVRGATNEKLFF
j_gene: TRBJ1-4
d_gene: NA
v_gene: TRBV11-3
abundance: NA

CDR3nt: TGCGCCAGCAGCCCCGGACAGCTTACTATGGCTAGGACCTTC
CDR3aa: CASSPGQLTMARTF
j_gene: TRBJ1-2
d_gene: NA
v_gene: TRBV4-1
abundance: NA

CDR3nt: TGCGCCAGCAGCACGACACCGACGGGGCACTCCTCCTACGAGCAGTACTTC
CDR3aa: CASSTTPTGHSSYEQYF
j_gene: TRBJ2-7
d_gene: NA
v_gene: TRBV5-1
abundance: NA

CDR3nt: TGTGCCAGCAGCCAAGAGGTTTTTGGGTCGCCCTACGAGCAGTACTTC
CDR3aa: CASSQEVFGSPYEQYF
j_gene: TRBJ2-7
d_gene: NA
v_gene: TRBV3-1/TRBV3-2
abundance: NA

CDR3nt: TGTGCCAGTACAGGGTTAACGAGCAATCAGCCCCAGCATTTT
CDR3aa: CASTGLTSNQPQHF
j_gene: TRBJ1-5
d_gene: NA
v_gene: TRBV19
abundance: NA

CDR3nt: TGTGCCAGCAGCCAAGTAGACGAGCAGTACTTC
CDR3aa: CASSQVDEQYF
j_gene: TRBJ2-7
d_gene: NA
v_gene: TRBV3-1/TRBV3-2
abundance: NA

CDR3nt: TGTGCCAGCAGCACCGGGCAGGGACTAGCGGGGACCGGGGAGCTGTTTTTT
CDR3aa: CASSTGQGLAGTGELFF
j_gene: TRBJ2-2
d_gene: TRBD2
v_gene: TRBV6-2/TRBV6-3
abundance: once

CDR3nt: TGTGCCAGCAGCTTAAGACAGGGAAATGGCTACACCTTC
CDR3aa: CASSLRQGNGYTF
j_gene: TRBJ1-2
d_gene: TRBD1
v_gene: TRBV7-2
abundance: NA

CDR3nt: TGTGCCAGCTTCCCTCCGGGGGGGGCAGGGGCCAACGTCCTGACTTTC
CDR3aa: CASFPPGGAGANVLTF
j_gene: TRBJ2-6
d_gene: TRBD2
v_gene: TRBV5-4
abundance: few

CDR3nt: TGTGCCAGCAGTGGGGGGACGGTTAGAAATCAGCCCCAGCATTTT
CDR3aa: CASSGGTVRNQPQHF
j_gene: TRBJ1-5
d_gene: NA
v_gene: TRBV2
abundance: NA

CDR3nt: TGTGCCAGCAGGCGAACAGGGGAGGATTCACCCCTCCACTTT
CDR3aa: CASRRTGEDSPLHF
j_gene: TRBJ1-6
d_gene: TRBD1
v_gene: TRBV7-2
abundance: NA

CDR3nt: TGTGCCAGCAGCATTACCCCGGTCCCAGGCGGCTACACCTTC
CDR3aa: CASSITPVPGGYTF
j_gene: TRBJ1-2
d_gene: NA
v_gene: TRBV21-1
abundance: NA

CDR3nt: TGTGCCAGCAGCGGCACACAGACAGTGAGGGAAGCTTTCTTT
CDR3aa: CASSGTQTVREAFF
j_gene: TRBJ1-1
d_gene: NA
v_gene: TRBV9
abundance: NA